This T cell receptor beta chain is drawn from a study of blood T cell repertoires in COVID-19. The method was immunoSEQ multiplex PCR; TCRdb's version includes in-frame clones alone and lacks a portion of them. In the table there are around 150,000 clones, around nine tenths of which are singletons. This CDR3 contains 17 residues. The germline V gene has CDR1 SGHRS and CDR2 YFSETQ. J gave up 8 bases and V 0 bases, and 12 bases lay outside the gene matches. The sample taken for sequencing was peripheral blood. The receptor was derived from a woman aged 70-85 years with COVID-19, enrolled during active disease. This chain uses TRBV5-1 with TRBJ1-4, with 8 positions matching TRBD1. This CDR3 is CASSLGPSGQGFEKLFF. CDR3 coding DNA: TGCGCCAGCAGCTTGGGGCCTTCTGGACAGGGTTTCGAAAAACTGTTTTTT.